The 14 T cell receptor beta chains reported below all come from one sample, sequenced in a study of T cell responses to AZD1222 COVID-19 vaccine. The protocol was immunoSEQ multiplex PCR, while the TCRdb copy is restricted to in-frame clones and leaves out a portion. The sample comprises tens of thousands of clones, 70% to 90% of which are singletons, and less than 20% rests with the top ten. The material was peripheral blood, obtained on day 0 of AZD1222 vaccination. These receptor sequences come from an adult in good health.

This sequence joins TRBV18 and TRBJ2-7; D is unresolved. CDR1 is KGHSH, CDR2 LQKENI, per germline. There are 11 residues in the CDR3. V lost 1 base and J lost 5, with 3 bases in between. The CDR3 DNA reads TGTGCCAGCTCACCACAGGACGAGCAGTACTTC. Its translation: CASSPQDEQYF. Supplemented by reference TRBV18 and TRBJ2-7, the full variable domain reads NAGVMQNPRHLVRRRGQEARLRCSPMKGHSHVYWYRQLPEEGLKFMVYLQKENIIDESGMPKERFSAEFPKEGPSILRIQQVVRGDSAAYFCASSPQDEQYFGPGTRLTVT.

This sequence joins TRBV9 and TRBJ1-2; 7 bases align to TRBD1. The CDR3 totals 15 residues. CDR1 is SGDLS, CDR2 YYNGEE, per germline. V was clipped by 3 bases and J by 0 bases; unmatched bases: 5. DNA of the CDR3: TGTGCCAGCAGCGAAGGACAGGCCACTAACTATGGCTACACCTTC. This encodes CASSEGQATNYGYTF.

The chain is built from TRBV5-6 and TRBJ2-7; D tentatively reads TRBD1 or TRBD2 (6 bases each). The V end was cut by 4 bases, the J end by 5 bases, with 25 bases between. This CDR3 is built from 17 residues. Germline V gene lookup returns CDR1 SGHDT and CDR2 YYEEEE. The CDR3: CASSGYRALTSWNEQYF. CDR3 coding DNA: TGTGCCAGCAGCGGATACAGGGCACTAACTAGCTGGAACGAGCAGTACTTC.

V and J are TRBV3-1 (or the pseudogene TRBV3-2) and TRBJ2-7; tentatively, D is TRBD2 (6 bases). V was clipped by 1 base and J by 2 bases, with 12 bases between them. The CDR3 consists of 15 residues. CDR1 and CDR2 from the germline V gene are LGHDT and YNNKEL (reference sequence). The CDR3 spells CASSQAGVLAYEQYF. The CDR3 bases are TGTGCCAGCAGCCAAGCGGGGGTCCTTGCCTACGAGCAGTACTTC.

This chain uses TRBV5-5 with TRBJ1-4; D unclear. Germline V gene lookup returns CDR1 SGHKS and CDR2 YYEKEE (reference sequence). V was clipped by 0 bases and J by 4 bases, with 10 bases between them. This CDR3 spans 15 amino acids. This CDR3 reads CASSLVGADNEKLFF. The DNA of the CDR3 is TGTGCCAGCAGCTTGGTAGGTGCGGATAATGAAAAACTGTTTTTT.

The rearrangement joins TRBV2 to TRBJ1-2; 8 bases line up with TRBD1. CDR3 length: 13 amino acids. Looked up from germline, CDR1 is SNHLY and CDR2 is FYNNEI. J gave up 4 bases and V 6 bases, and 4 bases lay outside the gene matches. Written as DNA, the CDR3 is TGTGCCAGCAGCTCCGACAGGGGCTATGGCTACACCTTC. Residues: CASSSDRGYGYTF.

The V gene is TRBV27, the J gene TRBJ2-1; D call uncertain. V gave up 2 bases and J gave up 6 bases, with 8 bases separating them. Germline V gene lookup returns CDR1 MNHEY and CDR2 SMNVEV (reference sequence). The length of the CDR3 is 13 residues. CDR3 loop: CASSLGNPNEQFF. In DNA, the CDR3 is TGTGCCAGCAGTTTAGGGAACCCCAATGAGCAGTTCTTC.

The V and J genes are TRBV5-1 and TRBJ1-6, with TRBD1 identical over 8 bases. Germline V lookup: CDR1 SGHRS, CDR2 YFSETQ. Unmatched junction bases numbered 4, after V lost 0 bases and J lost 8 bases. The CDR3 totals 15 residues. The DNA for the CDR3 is TGCGCCAGCAGCTTGGGGACAGGGTGGCATTCACCCCTCCACTTT. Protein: CASSLGTGWHSPLHF.

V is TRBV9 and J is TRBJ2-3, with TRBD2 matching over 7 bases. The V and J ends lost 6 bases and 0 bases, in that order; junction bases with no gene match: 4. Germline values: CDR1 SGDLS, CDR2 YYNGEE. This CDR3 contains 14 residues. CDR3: CASKSGGSTDTQYF. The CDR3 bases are TGTGCCAGCAAGTCGGGAGGAAGCACAGATACGCAGTATTTT. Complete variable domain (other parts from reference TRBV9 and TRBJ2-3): DSGVTQTPKHLITATGQRVTLRCSPRSGDLSVYWYQQSLDQGLQFLIQYYNGEERAKGNILERFSAQQFPDLHSELNLSSLELGDSALYFCASKSGGSTDTQYFGPGTRLTVL.

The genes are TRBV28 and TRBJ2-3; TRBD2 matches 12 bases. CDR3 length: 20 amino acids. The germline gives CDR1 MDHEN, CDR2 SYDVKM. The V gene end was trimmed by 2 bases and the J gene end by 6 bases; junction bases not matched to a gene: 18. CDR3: CASSLVLRTSGIQERDTQYF. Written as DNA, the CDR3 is TGTGCCAGCAGTTTAGTGCTGCGGACTAGCGGGATACAGGAGAGGGATACGCAGTATTTT.

DNA for the CDR3: TGTGCCAGCAGTGATCGGCAGGGAGTTGAAAAACTGTTTTTT. Translating gives CASSDRQGVEKLFF. The V call is TRBV6-1, the J call TRBJ1-4; possible D gene TRBD1, 5 bases. The CDR3 spans 14 residues. CDR1 is MNHNS, CDR2 SASEGT, per germline. V lost 3 bases to trimming and J lost 7 bases, with 12 bases between them.

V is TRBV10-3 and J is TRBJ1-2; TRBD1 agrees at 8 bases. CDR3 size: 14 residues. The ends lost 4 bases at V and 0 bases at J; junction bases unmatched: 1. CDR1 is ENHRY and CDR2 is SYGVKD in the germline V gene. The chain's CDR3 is CAISGTGTNYGYTF. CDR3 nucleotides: TGTGCCATCAGTGGGACAGGGACTAACTATGGCTACACCTTC.

CDR3 sequence (DNA): TGTGCCAGTAGTATTGCGGGTTTTGGGAAGCCCCAGCATTTT. Protein product: CASSIAGFGKPQHF. J is TRBJ1-5 and V is TRBV19; no reliable D call. Germline V lookup: CDR1 LNHDA, CDR2 SQIVND (reference sequence). With 3 bases removed from V and 8 bases from J, the gap between germline ends came to 14 bases. The CDR3 length is 14 residues.

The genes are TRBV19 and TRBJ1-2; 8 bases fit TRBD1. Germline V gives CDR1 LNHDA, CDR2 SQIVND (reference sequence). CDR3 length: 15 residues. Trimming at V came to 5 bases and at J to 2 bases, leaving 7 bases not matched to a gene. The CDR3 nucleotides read TGTGCCAGTAGTCCCGGACAGGGTTCCAACTATGGCTACACCTTC. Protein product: CASSPGQGSNYGYTF. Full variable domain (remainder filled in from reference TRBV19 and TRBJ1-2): DGGITQSPKYLFRKEGQNVTLSCEQNLNHDAMYWYRQDPGQGLRLIYYSQIVNDFQKGDIAEGYSVSREKKESFPLTVTSAQKNPTAFYLCASSPGQGSNYGYTFGSGTRLTVV.